This T cell receptor beta chain was recorded in a study of sequential checkpoint blockade in melanoma. Across the whole study: Roughly 22 patients had matched tumor biopsies before treatment and at week 13 after nivolumab or ipilimumab alone. Study-level findings and limits: PD-L1 staining and CD8+ counts, not mutational load, tracked tumor T-cell clonality.

The sample holds a few counts of this clone. Its antigen is not identified. Germline V CDR1 and CDR2: MNHGY, SAAAGT. This CDR3 is 15 amino acids long. V gave up 6 bases and J gave up 8 bases, with 22 bases separating them. Using immunoSEQ multiplex PCR, the repertoire was profiled, and TCRdb retains in-frame clones only, with some absent. The sample has approximately 4,800 clones, roughly a quarter seen once. Treatment meaning: randomized to nivolumab then ipilimumab (arm A) or the reverse (arm B). The sequenced sample was tumor tissue (inferred from file names), obtained from a patient given nivolumab and ipilimumab in sequence. V and J are TRBV6-8 and TRBJ1-2, with D possibly being TRBD1 (6 bases). The TCR was taken from a human donor with melanoma. CDR3 residues: CASRLNPAEGDGYTF. The DNA of the CDR3 is TGTGCCAGCAGACTTAACCCCGCAGAGGGGGACGGCTACACCTTC.